This TCR beta chain comes out of a study of blood T cell repertoires in COVID-19. At the level of the study: The study drew acute and convalescent COVID-19 samples from the United States, Italy and Spain. PBMCs, B-cell-depleted T cells, or T cells provided the cDNA or gDNA that made up the material.

Losses at the gene ends were 4 bases for V and 4 bases for J; bases not matched to a gene: 4. This CDR3 has 14 amino acids. CDR1 is MNHEY and CDR2 is SVGEGT in the germline V gene. How the authors handled the data: Reference gene primer amplification gave nucleated cell count estimates. TCRdb's table, derived via immunoSEQ multiplex PCR, lists solely in-frame clones and lacks some. The V and J calls and the clone size are those of that table, but D and trimming were determined from the DNA. This sample yields about 150,000 clones, of which around nine tenths are seen a single time; 8.5% to 9% belongs to the top ten.

The source material was peripheral blood. The chain couples TRBV6-2 or TRBV6-3 to TRBJ2-7; 10 nucleotides align to TRBD2. This sequence originates from a woman aged 50 to 60 with active or convalescent COVID-19. This CDR3 reads CASSFGLAVYEQYF. The CDR3 DNA follows: TGTGCCAGCAGTTTCGGACTAGCGGTGTACGAGCAGTACTTC.